These 23 T cell receptor beta chains were sequenced from one sample in a study of T cells in localized non-small cell lung cancer. The repertoire was sequenced with immunoSEQ multiplex PCR; TCRdb's copy has only in-frame clones and lacks some. This table holds 2,000 to 3,000 clones, 20% to 30% found once. This specimen was normal lung tissue next to the tumor, taken before any cancer treatment. The receptors shown here come from a man between 35 and 75 years old with stage II squamous cell lung carcinoma.

This clone has just a few counts. The chain couples TRBV11-3 to TRBJ1-4; D gene unclear. The V and J ends lost 2 bases and 7 bases respectively, with 23 bases between them. This CDR3 is built from 18 residues. Germline V gene lookup returns CDR1 SGHNT and CDR2 YENEEA. CDR3 region: CASSLKGRTRPSGEKLFF. In DNA form, the CDR3 reads TGTGCCAGCAGCTTAAAAGGACGGACCCGCCCGTCTGGTGAAAAACTGTTTTTT.

This clone is medium-sized. The chain recombines TRBV1 with TRBJ2-2; the table's D call, TRBD1, has no DNA check behind it. TRBV1 is noted as a pseudogene. CDR3 length: 15 amino acids. The CDR3 protein is CASSQAQYFPGELFF. In DNA form, the CDR3 reads TGCGCCAGCAGCCAGGCACAATATTTCCCCGGGGAGCTGTTTTTT.

The rearrangement uses TRBV9 and TRBJ1-2; D is unclear. V lost 3 bases and J 5 bases, leaving 14 bases between the germline ends. CDR1 and CDR2 from the germline V gene are SGDLS and YYNGEE. This CDR3 contains 14 residues. CDR3 nucleotides: TGTGCCAGCAGCGAGGGAGGAGGAGAGTATGGCTACACCTTC. It codes for CASSEGGGEYGYTF. The complete variable domain, with remaining parts taken from reference TRBV9 and TRBJ1-2, reads DSGVTQTPKHLITATGQRVTLRCSPRSGDLSVYWYQQSLDQGLQFLIQYYNGEERAKGNILERFSAQQFPDLHSELNLSSLELGDSALYFCASSEGGGEYGYTFGSGTRLTVV.

This clone was picked up a small number of times. The chain couples TRBV11-3 to TRBJ2-7; 8 bases line up with TRBD1. V was pared by 5 bases and J by 1 base, with 10 bases of the junction left unmatched. Germline assignment: CDR1 SGHNT and CDR2 YENEEA. The CDR3 covers 16 residues. DNA for the CDR3: TGTGCCAGCAGCCCGTCCAGCAGGGGGCCTTCCTACGAGCAGTACTTC. Protein sequence: CASSPSSRGPSYEQYF.

This clone turned up a few times. In DNA, the CDR3 is TGTGCCAGCAGCCTAGGACAGGCAGGTCAGCCCCAGCATTTT. Amino acid sequence: CASSLGQAGQPQHF. The genes are TRBV11-3 and TRBJ1-5; 7 bases are a match to TRBD1. The V segment lost 5 bases and the J segment 6 bases; nucleotides outside the gene matches: 7. This CDR3 has 14 amino acids. Germline V gene lookup returns CDR1 SGHNT and CDR2 YENEEA.

V is TRBV25-1 and J is TRBJ2-1; 11 positions agree with TRBD2. The V gene's germline CDR1 is MGHDK and CDR2 SYGVNS. The V gene end was trimmed by 6 bases and the J gene end by 3 bases; junction bases not matched to a gene: 4. The CDR3 covers 15 residues. CDR3 bases: TGTGCCAGCAGCTTGACTAGCGGGAACTACAATGAGCAGTTCTTC. Protein: CASSLTSGNYNEQFF.

This clone has more than one count but fewer than ten. Compared with germline, one end of the junction differs, possibly owing to a read error. The chain is built from TRBV10-3 and TRBJ1-5; a possible D gene is TRBD1 (6 bases). The CDR3 sequence is 13 residues long. Germline V CDR1 and CDR2: ENHRY, SYGVKD. This chain's CDR3 is CASSEGGNQPQHF. The CDR3, as DNA: TGTGCCAGCAGTGAGGGGGGCAATCAGCCCCAGCATTTT.

This clone ranks as large (0.1 to 1%). The gene calls are TRBV11-3 and TRBJ1-4; no reliable D call. This CDR3 is 15 amino acids long. Trimming pared 1 base from V and 0 bases from J, leaving 6 bases between. Germline V gene sequence: CDR1 SGHNT, CDR2 YENEEA. CDR3 residues: CASSLGPATNEKLFF. CDR3 nucleotide sequence: TGTGCCAGCAGCTTAGGGCCGGCAACTAATGAAAAACTGTTTTTT.

This chain links TRBV18 with TRBJ1-1; unclear D gene. Trimming cost V 3 bases and J 3 bases, with 14 bases left between them. The CDR3 spans 15 residues. Germline CDR1 reads KGHSH; CDR2 reads LQKENI. The CDR3 region has the DNA TGTGCCAGCTCACCCGGACTCTACAGAGACACTGAAGCTTTCTTT. Amino acid sequence: CASSPGLYRDTEAFF.

This clone showed up just a few times. This rearrangement joins TRBV6-8 to TRBJ2-3, with 10 bases lining up with TRBD1. With 6 bases clipped from V and 5 bases from J, the junction kept 8 bases outside the gene matches. The CDR3 runs 15 residues. The germline V gene has CDR1 MNHGY and CDR2 SAAAGT. This CDR3 is CASSKGQGYGDTQYF. The CDR3 DNA sequence: TGTGCCAGCAGCAAGGGACAGGGGTATGGAGATACGCAGTATTTT.

By sample share, this clone is medium-sized. The chain uses TRBV4-1 and TRBJ2-1, with 10 bases lining up with TRBD2. The V and J ends lost 4 bases and 5 bases, in that order; junction bases with no gene match: 11. In germline, CDR1 is MGHRA, CDR2 YSYEKL. The CDR3 contains 17 residues. This chain's CDR3 is CASSLRGLAGANNEQFF. CDR3 nucleotides: TGCGCCAGCAGCCTGAGGGGTCTAGCGGGGGCAAACAATGAGCAGTTCTTC.

The rearrangement uses TRBV4-1 and TRBJ1-4, with D uncertain. V lost 4 bases and J lost 8, with 14 bases in between. There are 14 residues in the CDR3. Germline V lookup: CDR1 MGHRA, CDR2 YSYEKL. CDR3 protein: CASSPGRTREKLFF. CDR3 DNA: TGCGCCAGCAGCCCAGGCCGAACCCGGGAAAAACTGTTTTTT.

This clone was counted a few times. V is TRBV23-1 and J is TRBJ2-5, with 8 bases matching TRBD1. TRBV23-1 is treated as an ORF (open reading frame) with a function not yet certain. The CDR3 is 16 residues long. The J segment lost 2 bases and the V segment lost 6 bases, leaving 11 bases of the junction unmatched. CDR3 sequence: CASSRGYGTGQETQYF. CDR3 sequence (DNA): TGCGCCAGCAGCCGAGGATACGGGACAGGACAAGAGACCCAGTACTTC.

The chain uses TRBV18 and TRBJ2-3, with 10 positions matching TRBD2. The CDR3 contains 15 residues. The V segment lost 3 bases and the J segment 0 bases; nucleotides outside the gene matches: 0. CDR1 and CDR2 (germline): KGHSH, LQKENI. The CDR3 loop reads CASSPTSGSTDTQYF. CDR3 nucleotide sequence: TGTGCCAGCTCACCGACTAGCGGGAGCACAGATACGCAGTATTTT.

The rearrangement joins TRBV30 to TRBJ1-5, with D perhaps matching TRBD1 (5 bases). Germline values: CDR1 GTSNPN, CDR2 SVGIG (reference sequence). The CDR3 loop spans 16 amino acids. Trimming pared 1 base from V and 4 bases from J, leaving 17 bases between. The CDR3 sequence is CAWSDPYIDRNQPQHF. The CDR3 region has the DNA TGTGCCTGGAGTGACCCCTATATAGACAGAAATCAGCCCCAGCATTTT.

This chain uses TRBV30 with TRBJ2-7; D may be TRBD1 (5 bases). V was shortened by 6 bases and J by 6 bases, with 12 bases between the two germline ends. Germline CDR1 is GTSNPN and CDR2 is SVGIG (reference sequence). The CDR3 has 11 amino acids. CDR3 in DNA: TGTGCCTGTTCGACAGTTTTCGAGCAGTACTTC. This translates into CACSTVFEQYF.

J is TRBJ2-1 and V is TRBV9; 7 bases agree with TRBD2. V was pared by 2 bases and J by 4 bases, with 6 bases of the junction left unmatched. Looked up from germline, CDR1 is SGDLS and CDR2 is YYNGEE. The CDR3 is 15 residues long. The CDR3, as DNA: TGTGCCAGCAGCGTGGGCGGGAGTTGGTACAATGAGCAGTTCTTC. It is translated as CASSVGGSWYNEQFF.

This sequence joins TRBV12-5 and TRBJ2-5, with TRBD1 identical over 9 bases. Per germline, CDR1 LGHNT and CDR2 FRNRAP. The ends lost 0 bases at V and 5 bases at J; junction bases unmatched: 7. This CDR3 has 16 residues. In nucleotides, the CDR3 is TGTGCTAGTGGTTTGGTACAGGGACAGGGTCTGGAGACCCAGTACTTC. Translated: CASGLVQGQGLETQYF. Variable domain in full (rest from reference TRBV12-5 and TRBJ2-5): DARVTQTPRHKVTEMGQEVTMRCQPILGHNTVFWYRQTMMQGLELLAYFRNRAPLDDSGMPKDRFSAEMPDATLATLKIQPSEPRDSAVYFCASGLVQGQGLETQYFGPGTRLLVL.

This clone turned up a few times. V is TRBV15 and J is TRBJ2-3; 11 bases agree with TRBD2. Trimming cost V 3 bases and J 5 bases; bases outside gene matches: 10. The CDR3 runs to 17 residues. The V gene's germline CDR1 is LNHNV and CDR2 YYDKDF (reference sequence). This chain's CDR3 is CATSSLTSGSLKDTQYF. CDR3 bases: TGTGCCACCAGCAGCCTCACTAGCGGGAGCCTTAAAGATACGCAGTATTTT.

This clone is judged medium-sized (0.01 to 0.1%). The rearrangement joins TRBV9 to TRBJ1-4, with 7 bases aligning to TRBD1. V gave up 3 bases and J gave up 6 bases; unmatched junction bases: 8. This CDR3 region has 15 residues. CDR1 is SGDLS and CDR2 is YYNGEE in the germline V gene. The CDR3 sequence: CASSAAGQAYEKLFF. CDR3 DNA: TGTGCCAGCAGCGCAGCAGGACAGGCGTATGAAAAACTGTTTTTT.

This clone was detected only a few times. The V call is TRBV6-8, the J call TRBJ2-1; unclear D gene. CDR3 length: 12 amino acids. Germline values: CDR1 MNHGY, CDR2 SAAAGT. The V end was cut by 11 bases, the J end by 3 bases, with 11 bases between. CDR3 coding DNA: TGTGCCGTGGGCAGCTACTACAATGAGCAGTTCTTC. The encoded protein is CAVGSYYNEQFF.

V and J are TRBV28 and TRBJ1-2; tentative D call: TRBD1 (5 bases). Trimming pared 4 bases from V and 0 bases from J, leaving 9 bases between. Looked up from germline, CDR1 is MDHEN and CDR2 is SYDVKM. The CDR3 contains 14 residues. CDR3 in amino acids: CASSYEGANYGYTF. CDR3 nucleotides: TGTGCCAGCAGTTACGAAGGGGCTAACTATGGCTACACCTTC.

The chain recombines TRBV28 with TRBJ1-2; 8 bases match TRBD1. This CDR3 comprises 14 residues. The V segment lost 5 bases and the J segment 5 bases; nucleotides outside the gene matches: 7. The germline gives CDR1 MDHEN, CDR2 SYDVKM. The CDR3 is CASSTQGARYGYTF. The CDR3 bases are TGTGCCAGCAGTACCCAGGGGGCGCGATATGGCTACACCTTC.